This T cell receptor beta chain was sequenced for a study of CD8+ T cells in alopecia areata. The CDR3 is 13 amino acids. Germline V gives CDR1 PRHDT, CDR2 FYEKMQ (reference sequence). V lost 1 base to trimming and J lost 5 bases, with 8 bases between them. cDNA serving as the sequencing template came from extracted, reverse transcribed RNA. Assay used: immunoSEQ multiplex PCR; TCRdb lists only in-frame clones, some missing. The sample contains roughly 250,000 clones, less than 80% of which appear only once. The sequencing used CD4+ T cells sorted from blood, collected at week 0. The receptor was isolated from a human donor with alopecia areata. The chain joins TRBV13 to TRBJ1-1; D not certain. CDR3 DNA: TGTGCCAGCAGCTTAGTTGGAGGTACTGAAGCTTTCTTT. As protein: CASSLVGGTEAFF.